This TCR beta chain is drawn from a study of OX40 agonist ivuxolimab in advanced cancers. Looking at the study overall: At 0.01 to 10 mg/kg, ivuxolimab was administered intravenously to patients every 2 weeks. Partial responses were achieved by three patients: one hepatocellular carcinoma, two cutaneous melanoma. Patients undergoing dose escalation presented with hepatocellular carcinoma, melanoma, renal cell or head and neck cancer.

Regarding the study as a whole: The CD4+ and CD8+ T cells in the blood had expanded clonally by week 6 at 0.1 to 3.0 mg/kg.

The method was immunoSEQ multiplex PCR; TCRdb's version includes in-frame clones alone and lacks a portion of them. The table has roughly 70,000 clones, 65% to 90% seen once. In this sample, this clone turned up a few times. Its specificity is unknown. Germline assignment: CDR1 SGHNT and CDR2 YENEEA. V was shortened by 1 base and J by 4 bases, with 11 bases between the two germline ends. The CDR3 contains 15 residues. This chain joins TRBV11-3 and TRBJ2-1, with D perhaps TRBD2 (6 bases). The input for sequencing was CD4+ or CD8+ T cells sorted from blood, taken in a trial of the OX40 agonist ivuxolimab. The TCR sequence derives from an adult with an advanced solid tumor such as melanoma, head and neck, liver or kidney cancer. The CDR3 is CASSLALASYNEQFF. As DNA, the CDR3 is TGTGCCAGCAGCTTAGCCCTAGCGTCATACAATGAGCAGTTCTTC.